One TCR beta chain is described in this entry. The antigen is not known. Arm-PCR of CDR3 regions and iRepertoire HTBI primers were the basis on which TCR beta libraries were built. A single record per CDR3 protein comes from TCRdb applying MiXCR to the multiplex PCR reads. This sample has about 620,000 distinct CDR3 sequences, with 16% found just once. The sample is drawn from a study of regulatory T cells in long-lasting Graves disease. Study-wide results and limits: Persistent Graves' patients showed a TCR diversity that was lower than that of newly diagnosed ones.

Trimming left V 5 bases short and J 7 bases short, with 12 bases between. The CDR3 is 13 residues long. Time point indicated: newly diagnosed GD, antithyroid drugs for less than 3 months. RNA from PBMCs was the source of the TCR library. These data were likewise used in another study, on T cells in Graves' hyperthyroidism and ophthalmopathy. That paper states: Absent ophthalmopathy progression within 18 months defined stable Graves' hyperthyroidism.

This receptor was obtained from a woman aged 25-40 years with Graves disease. V is TRBV12-3 or TRBV12-4 and J is TRBJ2-4; D unclear. The specimen comprised peripheral blood mononuclear cells (PBMCs), sampled at new diagnosis, from a patient treated with antithyroid drugs. The CDR3 sequence: CASSVSTSNIQYF. CDR3 in DNA: TGTGCCAGCAGTGTATCTACCAGCAACATTCAGTACTTC.